The next 29 T cell receptor beta chains were all read from a single sample in a study of blood T cell repertoires in COVID-19 (dated by TCRdb to between 2020 and 2021). Library preparation employed the immunoSEQ multiplex PCR assay. The source is immuneACCESS, and TCRdb retained only in-frame sequences with V and J called. Part of the clones is not carried over; for the studies checked, unresolved V genes explain less than half of this, and the remainder is unexplained. The sample includes hundreds of thousands of clones, with 88% observed a single time. The top ten clones comprise 2% of the sample. The sample comprised PBMCs or T cells enriched from blood (not recorded which). Receptors were obtained from a woman aged 55-69 years in a cohort exposed to, infected with or recovered from COVID-19 (not recorded which).

This clone was found once. The chain couples TRBV4-1 to TRBJ2-5, with 7 bases lining up with TRBD1. Germline V gives CDR1 MGHRA, CDR2 YSYEKL. The CDR3 covers 15 residues. J lost 5 bases, V lost 3 bases, and 9 bases had no gene match. The CDR3 loop is CASSHPTGTRETQYF. CDR3 DNA sequence: TGCGCCAGCAGCCACCCGACAGGGACGAGGGAGACCCAGTACTTC.

This chain connects TRBV6-2 or TRBV6-3 to TRBJ1-5; D is unresolved. This CDR3 contains 14 residues. The ends were cut back, 5 bases at V and 0 bases at J, with 8 bases in the middle. The germline CDR1 and CDR2 sequences are MNHEY and SVGEGT. This CDR3 reads CASSHIDSNQPQHF. The CDR3 DNA follows: TGTGCCAGCAGTCACATCGATAGCAATCAGCCCCAGCATTTT.

This sequence joins TRBV28 and TRBJ1-2; TRBD1 agrees at 7 bases. The germline V gene encodes CDR1 MDHEN and CDR2 SYDVKM. J was trimmed by 5 bases and V by 9 bases; bases with no gene match: 15. The CDR3 length is 15 residues. The CDR3 loop reads CASASVPGGGYGYTF. CDR3 sequence (DNA): TGTGCCAGTGCCTCAGTCCCAGGGGGTGGGTATGGCTACACCTTC.

The chain employs TRBV7-9 and TRBJ2-1; D is perhaps TRBD2 (6 bases). The CDR3 is made up of 13 amino acids. CDR1 is SEHNR, CDR2 FQNEAQ, per germline (reference sequence). The germline V and J ends were trimmed by 0 bases and 9 bases, with 9 bases remaining between them. The CDR3 nucleotides are TGTGCCAGCAGCTTAGCCGGGAGTGGTGAGCAGTTCTTC. Translated: CASSLAGSGEQFF. Together with reference TRBV7-9 and TRBJ2-1, the CDR3 gives the full variable domain: DTGVSQNPRHKITKRGQNVTFRCDPISEHNRLYWYRQTLGQGPEFLTYFQNEAQLEKSRLLSDRFSAERPKGSFSTLEIQRTEQGDSAMYLCASSLAGSGEQFFGPGTRLTVL.

The V and J genes are TRBV2 and TRBJ2-7; 7 bases are shared with TRBD1. This CDR3 has 13 residues. Germline V gives CDR1 SNHLY, CDR2 FYNNEI. With V trimmed by 8 bases and J by 3 bases, 7 bases remained unmatched. The CDR3 DNA sequence: TGTGCCAGCGGGCCGTCAGGGGGCTACGAGCAGTACTTC. Protein: CASGPSGGYEQYF.

The V call is TRBV3-1 (or the pseudogene TRBV3-2), the J call TRBJ1-5; tentatively, D is TRBD1 (5 bases). This CDR3 has 14 residues. CDR1 is LGHDT and CDR2 is YNNKEL in the germline V gene (reference sequence). Trimming removed 0 bases from V and 6 bases from J, with 9 bases in between. CDR3 residues: CASSQDLGGQPQHF. Written as DNA, the CDR3 is TGTGCCAGCAGCCAAGATTTGGGGGGTCAGCCCCAGCATTTT.

The chain uses TRBV5-1 and TRBJ1-2, with unresolved D. V lost 5 bases and J lost 4, with 15 bases in between. The CDR3 is 14 residues long. In germline, CDR1 is SGHRS, CDR2 YFSETQ. This CDR3 reads CASRHAPNSYGYTF. The CDR3 DNA reads as TGCGCCAGCAGGCACGCACCCAACTCCTATGGCTACACCTTC.

The CDR3 region has the DNA TGCAGCGTTGCCGCTAGCGGAGACTCCTACGAGCAGTACTTC. Translating gives CSVAASGDSYEQYF. The rearrangement links TRBV29-1 to TRBJ2-7; 7 bases are shared with TRBD2. Looked up from germline, CDR1 is SQVTM and CDR2 is ANQGSEA. This CDR3 is 14 amino acids long. V gave up 4 bases and J gave up 0 bases; unmatched junction bases: 6.

The V and J genes are TRBV15 and TRBJ2-4; 10 nucleotides agree with TRBD1. CDR3 length: 18 residues. The germline gives CDR1 LNHNV, CDR2 YYDKDF (reference sequence). V dropped 2 bases and J dropped 7; count of bases not matched to a gene: 14. CDR3 sequence (DNA): TGTGCCACCAGCAGAACCGGGACAGGGGCCCGGGTGGGGAACATTCAGTACTTC. It translates to CATSRTGTGARVGNIQYF.

The chain employs TRBV12-5 and TRBJ2-5; 10 bases fit TRBD1. Trimming removed 0 bases from V and 1 base from J; junction bases left unmatched: 8. This CDR3 is built from 18 residues. Germline-derived CDR1 and CDR2 are LGHNT and FRNRAP. CDR3 amino acids: CASGLVQGTGALQETQYF. In DNA, the CDR3 is TGTGCTAGTGGTTTGGTACAGGGGACAGGGGCCCTCCAAGAGACCCAGTACTTC.

This chain links TRBV24-1 with TRBJ2-1; 7 positions match TRBD1. From germline, CDR1 is KGHDR and CDR2 SFDVKD. V shed 3 bases and J 0 bases; nucleotides not matched to a gene: 4. This CDR3 is built from 16 residues. CDR3 sequence: CATSDRTGISYNEQFF. The CDR3 DNA reads TGTGCCACCAGTGATCGGACAGGCATCTCCTACAATGAGCAGTTCTTC.

On this clone: The sample contains more than one DNA sequence encoding this CDR3. The gene calls are TRBV5-1 and TRBJ2-3; D is unresolved. The ends were cut back, 0 bases at V and 3 bases at J, with 2 bases in the middle. Germline lookup yields CDR1 SGHRS and CDR2 YFSETQ. This CDR3 contains 12 residues. CDR3 DNA sequence: TGCGCCAGCAGCTTGGCGACAGATACGCAGTATTTT. Translation gives CASSLATDTQYF.

V gene TRBV10-2 combines with J gene TRBJ2-1; D may be TRBD2 (5 bases). Germline V gene sequence: CDR1 WSHSY, CDR2 SAAADI. The CDR3 covers 10 residues. Trimming cost V 6 bases and J 9 bases, with 6 bases left between them. In DNA form, the CDR3 reads TGCGCCAGCAGGGCGGGTGAGCAGTTCTTC. It codes for CASRAGEQFF.

The CDR3 is CASRRQGNGQPQHF. The CDR3 nucleotides read TGTGCCAGCAGAAGACAGGGAAATGGCCAGCCCCAGCATTTT. The V gene is TRBV28, the J gene TRBJ1-5; TRBD1 matches 7 bases. Germline CDR1 reads MDHEN; CDR2 reads SYDVKM. The CDR3 totals 14 residues. J gave up 7 bases and V 6 bases, and 9 bases lay outside the gene matches. The full variable domain, completed using reference TRBV28 and TRBJ1-5, is DVKVTQSSRYLVKRTGEKVFLECVQDMDHENMFWYRQDPGLGLRLIYFSYDVKMKEKGDIPEGYSVSREKKERFSLILESASTNQTSMYLCASRRQGNGQPQHFGDGTRLSIL.

With respect to this clone: Germline is not matched at one junction end, which may reflect a read error. This chain uses TRBV7-3 with TRBJ2-6; 9 nucleotides match TRBD1. Germline assignment: CDR1 SGHTA and CDR2 FQGTGA. CDR3 size: 17 residues. Here the CDR3 reads CASSVTGTGSGANVLTF. In DNA form, the CDR3 reads TGTGCCAGCAGCGTAACCGGGACAGGGTCTGGGGCCAACGTCCTGACTTTC. The whole variable domain, remainder taken from reference TRBV7-3 and TRBJ2-6, is GAGVSQTPSNKVTEKGKYVELRCDPISGHTALYWYRQSLGQGPEFLIYFQGTGAADDSGLPNDRFFAVRPEGSVSTLKIQRTERGDSAVYLCASSVTGTGSGANVLTFGAGSRLTVL.

The chain combines TRBV24-1 with TRBJ2-1; D not resolved. The CDR3 extends over 15 amino acids. CDR1 is KGHDR, CDR2 SFDVKD, per germline. V was shortened by 4 bases and J by 1 base, with 10 bases between the two germline ends. The CDR3 loop is CATSDPQRSYNEQFF. The CDR3 bases are TGTGCCACCAGTGACCCCCAGAGGTCCTACAATGAGCAGTTCTTC.

This clone occurred once. The V and J genes are TRBV28 and TRBJ2-3; TRBD2 matches 7 bases. Trimming removed 6 bases from V and 0 bases from J; junction bases left unmatched: 6. Per the germline V gene, CDR1 is MDHEN and CDR2 is SYDVKM. The CDR3 loop spans 15 amino acids. CDR3 coding DNA: TGTGCCAGCAGGGGATCTAGCGGTAGCACAGATACGCAGTATTTT. Encoded protein: CASRGSSGSTDTQYF. Full variable domain (rest looked up from reference TRBV28 and TRBJ2-3): DVKVTQSSRYLVKRTGEKVFLECVQDMDHENMFWYRQDPGLGLRLIYFSYDVKMKEKGDIPEGYSVSREKKERFSLILESASTNQTSMYLCASRGSSGSTDTQYFGPGTRLTVL.

V and J are TRBV5-6 and TRBJ2-7; D unresolved. The V gene's germline CDR1 is SGHDT and CDR2 YYEEEE. V lost 2 bases, J lost 6 bases, and 6 bases lay in between. The length of the CDR3 is 11 residues. DNA for the CDR3: TGTGCCAGCAGCTTCACAAGCGAGCAGTACTTC. Translated: CASSFTSEQYF.

In its sample, this clone was seen once. The chain recombines TRBV19 with TRBJ2-3, with 9 bases lining up with TRBD1. Germline V CDR1 and CDR2: LNHDA, SQIVND (reference sequence). V lost 5 bases and J lost 5; bases outside the gene matches: 23. The CDR3 sequence is 20 residues long. CDR3 nucleotides: TGTGCCAGTAGTTCAAGACGAGGGACAGGGCTTCGACGGCGGGGAGATACGCAGTATTTT. It codes for CASSSRRGTGLRRRGDTQYF.

The genes are TRBV25-1 and TRBJ1-1, with unresolved D. The CDR3 extends over 14 amino acids. V was pared by 2 bases and J by 6 bases, with 13 bases between. The germline V gene encodes CDR1 MGHDK and CDR2 SYGVNS. Here the CDR3 DNA reads TGTGCCAGCAGTGAACTCGTTTTTGGCTCTGAAGCTTTCTTT. It yields the protein CASSELVFGSEAFF.

The V and J genes are TRBV25-1 and TRBJ2-1; the match to TRBD2 covers 10 bases. Per germline, CDR1 MGHDK and CDR2 SYGVNS. This CDR3 contains 16 residues. J lost 6 bases, V lost 3 bases, and 8 bases had no gene match. CDR3 loop: CASSESTSGVFNEQFF. The CDR3 bases are TGTGCCAGCAGTGAGTCAACTAGCGGGGTATTCAATGAGCAGTTCTTC.

The chain links TRBV19 to TRBJ1-5, with D possibly being TRBD1 (6 bases). The CDR3 runs 15 residues. Germline CDR1 and CDR2: LNHDA and SQIVND (reference sequence). The ends were cut back, 7 bases at V and 2 bases at J, with 15 bases in the middle. This CDR3 is CASIPPGQRNQPQHF. CDR3 DNA: TGTGCCAGTATACCACCTGGACAGCGCAATCAGCCCCAGCATTTT.

This clone was detected many times. The rearrangement joins TRBV24-1 to TRBJ2-3; 8 bases align to TRBD1. CDR1 KGHDR and CDR2 SFDVKD come from the germline V gene. This CDR3 has 14 residues. V lost 6 bases to trimming and J lost 4 bases; unmatched junction nucleotides: 5. The chain's CDR3 is CATSPGQGSDTQYF. The CDR3 nucleotides read TGTGCCACCAGTCCCGGACAGGGATCAGATACGCAGTATTTT.

The rearrangement joins TRBV19 to TRBJ2-3, with D maybe TRBD2 (6 bases). V lost 3 bases, J lost 4 bases, and 26 bases lay in between. Germline V lookup: CDR1 LNHDA, CDR2 SQIVND (reference sequence). This CDR3 has 19 amino acids. The CDR3 nucleotides read TGTGCCAGTAGTATTGGCGGCGGGGCCTGGCGTACTGGTCCAGATACGCAGTATTTT. Translated, it gives CASSIGGGAWRTGPDTQYF.

This chain connects TRBV30 to TRBJ2-2; possibly TRBD1 for D (5 bases). V gave up 2 bases and J gave up 8 bases, with 12 bases separating them. The CDR3 runs to 13 residues. The germline CDR1 and CDR2 sequences are GTSNPN and SVGIG (reference sequence). The CDR3 reads CAWSFQGIGELFF. The CDR3 bases are TGTGCCTGGAGTTTCCAGGGAATTGGGGAGCTGTTTTTT.

This chain links TRBV6-5 with TRBJ2-7; 11 positions match TRBD1. V lost 2 bases, J lost 3 bases, and 6 bases stayed unmatched. This CDR3 has 16 residues. In germline, CDR1 is MNHEY, CDR2 SVGAGI. Here the CDR3 DNA reads TGTGCCAGCAGTTACGAAAGGACAGGGGGCAACTACGAGCAGTACTTC. This translates into CASSYERTGGNYEQYF.

This rearrangement joins TRBV5-4 to TRBJ1-6; 7 bases match TRBD1. The germline V gene has CDR1 SGHNT and CDR2 YYREEE (reference sequence). V was clipped by 0 bases and J by 9 bases; unmatched bases: 6. This CDR3 comprises 15 residues. This chain's CDR3 is CASSLERDSRSPLHF. CDR3 in DNA: TGTGCCAGCAGCTTGGAACGGGACAGCCGTTCACCCCTCCACTTT.

The chain recombines TRBV9 with TRBJ1-2; the D gene is possibly TRBD1 (6 bases). Looked up from germline, CDR1 is SGDLS and CDR2 is YYNGEE. The CDR3 totals 12 residues. The V and J ends lost 3 bases and 11 bases respectively, with 14 bases between them. The CDR3 sequence is CASSDQGRGYTF. The CDR3 bases are TGTGCCAGCAGCGACCAGGGGCGCGGGTACACCTTC.

The V call is TRBV7-2, the J call TRBJ2-7, with TRBD2 matching 12 bases. Trimming cost V 1 base and J 0 bases; bases outside gene matches: 7. This CDR3 is built from 18 residues. Germline V gives CDR1 SGHTA, CDR2 FQGNSA. DNA of the CDR3: TGTGCCAGCAGCTTAGAGCCCGGGACTAGCGGGCGCTCCTACGAGCAGTACTTC. Its translation: CASSLEPGTSGRSYEQYF. The full variable domain, with the rest looked up from reference TRBV7-2 and TRBJ2-7, is GAGVSQSPSNKVTEKGKDVELRCDPISGHTALYWYRQSLGQGLEFLIYFQGNSAPDKSGLPSDRFSAERTGGSVSTLTIQRTQQEDSAVYLCASSLEPGTSGRSYEQYFGPGTRLTVT.